The source of this TCR beta chain is a study of a mutant IDH1 vaccine in newly diagnosed glioma (dated by TCRdb to the early 2020s). With regard to the full study: In the chemotherapy-containing groups, vaccination started alongside temozolomide cycles, whereas in patients who had radiotherapy alone it started 4-6 weeks after radiotherapy. Of the roughly 32 patients who were treated, about 62% were male and 37.5% were female, and the mean age was around 40 years. Peripheral blood samples were drawn at six visits, namely V03 (baseline), V05, V07, V10, V12 and V13. Visit V12 was the week-35 safety follow-up and visit V13 was the week-47 end of study. Longitudinal TCRB deep sequencing was performed for about 25 treated patients wherever samples were available for exploratory analyses. Before enrollment, patients had received standard therapy of radiotherapy alone, temozolomide alone, or radiochemotherapy with temozolomide; most received the combination. Beyond this particular receptor, the publication reports: According to the authors, sample limitations meant that analyses of patient blood samples could not be reproduced. Availability determined which PBMC samples were chosen for TCRB deep sequencing. Vaccine-induced immune responses across multiple MHC alleles were detected in 80% to 95% of patients. Changes in the top peripheral T cell clonotypes picked up by TCRB sequencing did not appear to be linked to pseudoprogression.

CDR3 length: 13 amino acids, cysteine to phenylalanine. The CDR3 DNA has 39 bases and is translated from base 1. The germline ends are 10 bases apart after V is trimmed by 8 bases and J by 3 bases. The germline V gene supplies CDR1 SGHAT and CDR2 FQNNGV. Points on this clone: Its antigen remains unidentified. Base qualities are not recorded, but no much larger clone differs from it by a single base.

The library was prepared using the immunoSEQ multiplex PCR assay. Following the manufacturer's protocol, the hsTCRB Kit was used to amplify rearranged TCR beta chain sequences. An Illumina MiSeq was used to sequence the TCRB libraries. On the study's bioinformatics: The proprietary platform of the kit vendor was used for demultiplexing, trimming and gene mapping. TCRdb took this table from immuneACCESS and kept in-frame rearrangements with V and J called. Such tables lack part of the clones; where checked against another copy, unresolved V genes explain under half of the gap, and the rest is unexplained. V, J and clone size were drawn from that table, and D and trimming were deduced from the DNA. In this sample the table shows tens of thousands of clones, approximately 88% of which occur a single time. The leading ten clones occupy 9.5% to 15% of the sample. The time point label corresponds to: week 35, safety follow-up. A 20-mer mutant IDH1 peptide at 300 micrograms in Montanide made up each vaccine dose, which was injected subcutaneously together with topical imiquimod. Across visits V03 through V10, patients got a total of eight vaccinations, given in weeks 1, 3, 5, 7, 11, 15, 19 and 23. Newly diagnosed WHO grade 3 or 4 IDH1-mutant astrocytomas showing loss of nuclear ATRX were present in the donors. The samples were drawn from NOA16, a multicentre, single-arm, open-label phase I trial in Germany that tested a mutant IDH1 peptide vaccine in humans for the first time. Genomic DNA for TCRB sequencing was extracted from EDTA blood using the DNeasy Blood and Tissue Kit.

The chain links TRBV11-2 with TRBJ1-4; the D gene assignment is ambiguous. Specimen: PBMCs, collected from a glioma patient whose treatment included an IDH1 peptide vaccine. The sequence was collected from a man between 18 and 35 years old with glioma. In nucleotide form, the sequence is TGTGCCAGCCGTAAGCGGGCTAATGAAAAACTGTTTTTT. Translation gives CASRKRANEKLFF.